The subject of this entry is one T cell receptor beta chain. Its target is unknown. The data derive from a study of vaccination and CD4 T cells after COVID-19. The Oncomine TCR Beta short-read assay was applied to DNA of cultured CD4+ T cells. TCRdb re-called the PCR reads with MiXCR, one entry per CDR3 protein. The table has about 7,800 distinct CDR3 sequences, approximately 52% seen once; the top ten hold about 31%. Germline CDR1 is DFQATT and CDR2 is SNEGSKA (reference sequence). V shed 6 bases and J shed 0 bases, with 20 bases lying between them. The length of the CDR3 is 16 residues. Treatment in this sample: roughly 11-day PBMC culture with coronavirus spike peptide pools or control peptides (ViraFEST assay).

The sequencing input was CD4+ T cells from blood, cultured in vitro. The TCR originated in a human donor who had recovered from COVID-19. The chain joins TRBV20-1 to TRBJ1-1; possibly TRBD1 for D (5 bases). The CDR3 DNA is TGCAGTGCACCCGGGGGAGCCTCCGGCCTGAACACTGAAGCTTTCTTT. Translation gives CSAPGGASGLNTEAFF.